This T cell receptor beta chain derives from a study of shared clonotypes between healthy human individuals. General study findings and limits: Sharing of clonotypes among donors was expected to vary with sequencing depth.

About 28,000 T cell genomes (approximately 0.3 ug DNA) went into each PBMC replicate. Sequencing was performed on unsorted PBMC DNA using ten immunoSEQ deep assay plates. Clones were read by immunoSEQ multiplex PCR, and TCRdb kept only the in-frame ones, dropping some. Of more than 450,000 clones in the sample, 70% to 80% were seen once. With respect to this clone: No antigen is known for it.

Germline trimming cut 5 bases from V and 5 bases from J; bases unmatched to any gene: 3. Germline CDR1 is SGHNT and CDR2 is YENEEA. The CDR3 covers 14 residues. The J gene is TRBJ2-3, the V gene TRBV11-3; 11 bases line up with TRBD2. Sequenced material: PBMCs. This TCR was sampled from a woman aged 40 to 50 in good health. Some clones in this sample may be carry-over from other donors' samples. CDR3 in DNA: TGTGCCAGCAGCCGCGGGACTAGCGGAGATACGCAGTATTTT. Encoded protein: CASSRGTSGDTQYF.